This is a list of T cell receptor beta chains from one sample in a study of naive and memory T cell subsets. TCRdb independently ran MiXCR on the UMI-ligation and nested PCR reads; one entry per CDR3 protein. The data hold about 120,000 distinct CDR3 sequences, with around a third observed a single time. Sequencing was performed on central memory CD4+ T cells from blood. The receptors were gathered from a human donor in good health. The conserved cysteine and the conserved F or W are not part of the CDR3 here.

v_call cdr3_aa
TRBV20-1 SARDTSGQHGELF
TRBV20-1 SARDIRTGGS
TRBV6-6 ASSYLGGEQY
TRBV29-1 SVLRGRIGETQY
TRBV29-1 SVGPLETQY
TRBV28 ASTITGTGNYGYT
TRBV7-3 ASSLMVGSQETQY
TRBV12-3/TRBV12-4 ASSDRDRHTGELF
TRBV7-8 ASSADSHQPQH
TRBV19 ATRQGQETQY